The 2 T cell receptor beta chains reported below all come from one sample, sequenced in a study of monozygotic twins with inflammatory bowel disease. TCRdb reprocessed the 5' RACE reads and keeps a single row for each CDR3 protein, giving no DNA. This sample contains around 380,000 distinct CDR3 sequences. Sample: blood. The origin of the receptors is a human donor with ulcerative colitis or Crohn's disease, or a healthy co-twin of an affected twin (not recorded which).

CDR3 sequence: CASSQDRWGLDGYGYTF. V usage is TRBV4-1 and J usage is TRBJ1-2; the TCRdb call, TRBD1, lacks DNA for checking. Germline values: CDR1 MGHRA, CDR2 YSYEKL. CDR3 length: 17 amino acids.

The chain joins TRBV5-1 to TRBJ1-2. Per germline, CDR1 SGHRS and CDR2 YFSETQ. CDR3 size: 15 residues. The CDR3 is CASSLGTGLNYGYTF.